Below, 17 T cell receptor beta chains from the same sample are listed, as sequenced in a study of T cells after yellow fever vaccination. TCRdb fed the 5' RACE reads into MiXCR, producing one record per CDR3 protein. This sample has some 500,000 distinct CDR3 sequences, with approximately 13% found just once. The sample was PBMCs, taken on the day of the yellow fever booster vaccination. These receptors were taken from a young man who received the YFV17D yellow fever vaccine.

In its sample, this clonotype was seen a few times. V gene TRBV5-1 combines with J gene TRBJ2-3; tentatively, D is TRBD1 (6 bases). The V end was cut by 7 bases, the J end by 0 bases, with 12 bases between. This CDR3 is built from 14 residues. In germline, CDR1 is SGHRS, CDR2 YFSETQ. CDR3 sequence: CASLPGQSTDTQYF. The CDR3 DNA reads as TGCGCCAGCTTACCGGGACAAAGCACAGATACGCAGTATTTT.

The genes are TRBV11-2 and TRBJ2-3; D unclear. Germline-derived CDR1 and CDR2 are SGHAT and FQNNGV. The V and J ends lost 2 bases and 3 bases respectively, with 3 bases between them. The CDR3 is 12 amino acids. The CDR3 is CASSLQTDTQYF. CDR3 nucleotides: TGTGCCAGCAGCTTACAGACAGATACGCAGTATTTT.

The sample holds a few counts of this clonotype. V gene TRBV7-9 combines with J gene TRBJ1-5, with D uncertain. The CDR3 is 15 amino acids. Trimming cost V 1 base and J 2 bases, with 9 bases left between them. Germline CDR1 and CDR2: SEHNR and FQNEAQ (reference sequence). CDR3 in DNA: TGTGCCAGCAGCTTAGGGACTAATGGCAATCAGCCCCAGCATTTT. Protein: CASSLGTNGNQPQHF.

V is TRBV28 and J is TRBJ2-7; no clear D gene. This CDR3 spans 14 amino acids. The V end lost 6 bases, the J end lost 0 bases, and 12 bases lay between the germline ends. Per the germline V gene, CDR1 is MDHEN and CDR2 is SYDVKM. The CDR3 DNA reads as TGTGCCAGCAGAGATCGCGTTAGCTCCTACGAGCAGTACTTC. This encodes CASRDRVSSYEQYF.

This clonotype was seen more than once but under ten times. CDR3 region: CSVRGGTGRNSKNEQFF. CDR3 nucleotide sequence: TGCAGCGTCCGAGGGGGGACGGGACGAAATTCAAAGAATGAGCAGTTCTTC. The V and J genes are TRBV29-1 and TRBJ2-1; either TRBD1 or TRBD2 may supply D (6 bases each). V lost 6 bases to trimming and J lost 7 bases, with 28 bases between them. The CDR3 is 17 residues long. Germline V gene data show CDR1 as SQVTM and CDR2 as ANQGSEA.

This rearrangement joins TRBV20-1 to TRBJ2-7; 15 bases align to TRBD2. The CDR3 has 18 residues. With 0 bases clipped from V and 6 bases from J, the junction kept 12 bases outside the gene matches. Germline V gives CDR1 DFQATT, CDR2 SNEGSKA (reference sequence). CDR3 DNA: TGCAGTGCTAGAGATAGAGGGGGGGGACTAGCGGGAGGAGCCGAGCAGTACTTC. It translates to CSARDRGGGLAGGAEQYF.

This clonotype was observed a few times. The chain has TRBV29-1 and TRBJ1-2, with TRBD1 matching 10 bases. CDR3 length: 12 amino acids. Looked up from germline, CDR1 is SQVTM and CDR2 is ANQGSEA. The J segment lost 9 bases and the V segment lost 7 bases, leaving 8 bases of the junction unmatched. Here the CDR3 reads CSAGTGEERYTF. Written as DNA, the CDR3 is TGCAGCGCAGGGACAGGGGAAGAGCGCTACACCTTC.

This chain uses TRBV24-1 with TRBJ2-5, with D unclear. Deletions cut 0 bases from V and 10 bases from J, with 5 bases between. Germline CDR1 KGHDR, CDR2 SFDVKD. The CDR3 is 11 residues long. CDR3 DNA: TGTGCCACCAGTGATTTGGGGCACCAGTACTTC. It codes for CATSDLGHQYF.

This clonotype was seen more than once but under ten times. This chain connects TRBV5-1 to TRBJ2-5; 12 bases line up with TRBD2. V trimming: 4 bases; J trimming: 5 bases; junction bases outside the gene matches: 9. The CDR3 sequence is 16 residues long. CDR1 is SGHRS, CDR2 YFSETQ, per germline. This CDR3 reads CASSEVTSGRKETQYF. The CDR3 DNA reads TGCGCCAGCAGCGAGGTGACTAGCGGGAGAAAGGAGACCCAGTACTTC.

This clonotype was seen many times. The J gene is TRBJ1-1, the V gene TRBV12-3 or TRBV12-4, with D uncertain. There are 13 residues in the CDR3. V dropped 2 bases and J dropped 1 base, with 5 bases sitting between them. CDR3 in DNA: TGTGCCAGCAGTTTAAAGGAGAACACTGAAGCTTTCTTT. Translated: CASSLKENTEAFF.

This clonotype was observed a few times. The J gene is TRBJ1-6, the V gene TRBV30; D remains ambiguous. Germline assignment: CDR1 GTSNPN and CDR2 SVGIG (reference sequence). The CDR3 covers 16 residues. The V end lost 4 bases, the J end lost 5 bases, and 18 bases lay between the germline ends. CDR3 protein: CAWTPTAFLNNSPLHF. The CDR3 DNA follows: TGTGCCTGGACCCCCACAGCCTTCTTAAATAATTCACCCCTCCACTTT. Filled out from reference TRBV30 and TRBJ1-6, the complete variable domain reads SQTIHQWPATLVQPVGSPLSLECTVEGTSNPNLYWYRQAAGRGLQLLFYSVGIGQISSEVPQNLSASRPQDRQFILSSKKLLLSDSGFYLCAWTPTAFLNNSPLHFGNGTRLTVT.

This clonotype was found many times. The chain recombines TRBV7-9 with TRBJ2-7; the D is unclear. Germline V gene lookup returns CDR1 SEHNR and CDR2 FQNEAQ (reference sequence). Trimming shortened V by 6 bases and J by 6 bases, and 9 bases separated the two germline ends. The CDR3 sequence is 11 residues long. The CDR3 region has the DNA TGTGCCAGCAGGTCAGGTTTCGAGCAGTACTTC. This gives the protein CASRSGFEQYF. Using reference TRBV7-9 and TRBJ2-7 for the parts outside the CDR3, the full variable domain is DTGVSQNPRHKITKRGQNVTFRCDPISEHNRLYWYRQTLGQGPEFLTYFQNEAQLEKSRLLSDRFSAERPKGSFSTLEIQRTEQGDSAMYLCASRSGFEQYFGPGTRLTVT.

The chain links TRBV7-2 to TRBJ2-2; TRBD1 aligns across 8 bases. Germline lookup yields CDR1 SGHTA and CDR2 FQGNSA. The CDR3 is 15 amino acids. The V segment lost 5 bases and the J segment 6 bases; nucleotides outside the gene matches: 8. This CDR3 reads CASSRGLQGAGELFF. The CDR3 DNA reads as TGTGCCAGCAGCCGGGGGTTACAGGGGGCCGGGGAGCTGTTTTTT.

In its sample, this clonotype was seen a few times. Here the CDR3 reads CASSLGVPTYNEQFF. The DNA of the CDR3 is TGTGCCAGCAGTCTCGGGGTGCCGACCTACAATGAGCAGTTCTTC. V gene TRBV3-1 combines with J gene TRBJ2-1; a possible D gene is TRBD2 (5 bases). CDR3 length equals 15 residues. The V end was cut by 6 bases, the J end by 2 bases, with 14 bases between. From germline, CDR1 is LGHDT and CDR2 YNNKEL (reference sequence).

This rearrangement joins TRBV4-1 to TRBJ2-7; D tentatively fits TRBD1 or TRBD2 (9 bases each). CDR1 and CDR2 (germline): MGHRA, YSYEKL. Deletions cut 0 bases from V and 0 bases from J, with 27 bases between. The CDR3 is 21 residues long. The CDR3 protein is CASSQEILTGGRAGGSYEQYF. The DNA of the CDR3 is TGCGCCAGCAGCCAAGAGATTTTGACAGGGGGAAGAGCGGGAGGCTCCTACGAGCAGTACTTC.

The chain has TRBV18 and TRBJ2-1, with a weak D call TRBD1 (7 bases). Per the germline V gene, CDR1 is KGHSH and CDR2 is LQKENI. CDR3 size: 15 residues. V gave up 2 bases and J gave up 9 bases, with 17 bases separating them. The DNA for the CDR3 is TGTGCCAGCTCACCAGTCGCGGGGACAGAAAGTGAGCAGTTCTTC. Encoded protein: CASSPVAGTESEQFF.

This clonotype appeared many times. The gene calls are TRBV18 and TRBJ2-1, with TRBD2 identical over 8 bases. The CDR3 loop spans 15 amino acids. With 2 bases clipped from V and 7 bases from J, the junction kept 7 bases outside the gene matches. The germline gives CDR1 KGHSH, CDR2 LQKENI. The CDR3 region is CASSPGGRLRNEQFF. The DNA of the CDR3 is TGTGCCAGCTCACCAGGCGGGAGGCTAAGGAATGAGCAGTTCTTC.